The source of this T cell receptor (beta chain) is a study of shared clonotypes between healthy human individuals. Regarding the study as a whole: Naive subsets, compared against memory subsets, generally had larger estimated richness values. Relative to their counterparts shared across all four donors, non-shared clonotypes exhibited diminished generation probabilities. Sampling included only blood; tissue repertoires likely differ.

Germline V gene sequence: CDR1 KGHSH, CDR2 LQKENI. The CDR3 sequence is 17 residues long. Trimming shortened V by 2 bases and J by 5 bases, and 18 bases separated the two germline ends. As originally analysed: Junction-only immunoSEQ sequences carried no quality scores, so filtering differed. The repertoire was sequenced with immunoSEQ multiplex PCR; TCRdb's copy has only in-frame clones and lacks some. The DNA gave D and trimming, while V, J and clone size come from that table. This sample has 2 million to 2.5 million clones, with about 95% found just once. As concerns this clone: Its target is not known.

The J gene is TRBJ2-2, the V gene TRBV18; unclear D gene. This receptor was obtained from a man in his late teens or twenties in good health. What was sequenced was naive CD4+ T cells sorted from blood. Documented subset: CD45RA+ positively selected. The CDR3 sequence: CASSPSDPRKGTGELFF. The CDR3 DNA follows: TGTGCCAGCTCACCATCGGACCCCCGTAAAGGAACCGGGGAGCTGTTTTTT.